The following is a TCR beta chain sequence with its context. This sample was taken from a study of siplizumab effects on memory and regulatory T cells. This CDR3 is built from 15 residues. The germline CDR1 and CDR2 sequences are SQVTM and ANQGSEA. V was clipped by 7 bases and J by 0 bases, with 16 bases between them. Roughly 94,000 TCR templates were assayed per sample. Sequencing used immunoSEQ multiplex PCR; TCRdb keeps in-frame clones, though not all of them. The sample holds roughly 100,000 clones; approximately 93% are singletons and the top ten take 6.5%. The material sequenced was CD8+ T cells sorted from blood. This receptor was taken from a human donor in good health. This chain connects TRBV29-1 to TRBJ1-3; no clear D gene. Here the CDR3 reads CSARGGSDSGNTIYF. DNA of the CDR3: TGCAGCGCAAGAGGTGGCAGCGACTCTGGAAACACCATATATTTT.